This T cell receptor (beta chain) stems from a study of cytomegalovirus exposure and HLA in healthy donors. Study results and caveats: Overall, approximately 150 TCR beta chains were annotated as cytomegalovirus-associated. Reported findings show TCR beta sequences accurately forecast HLA-A and HLA-B alleles in most subjects.

Trimming took 6 bases from V and 4 from J; bases not matched to a gene: 10. Germline CDR1 and CDR2: SNHLY and FYNNEI. The CDR3 spans 16 residues. This clone was counted a single time. Its antigen is unidentified. A multiplex PCR was run with 60 Vbeta primers and 13 Jbeta primers. Some clones are missing from TCRdb's copy, which holds only in-frame ones; the method was immunoSEQ multiplex PCR. This repertoire shows about 170,000 clones, less than 90% found once; its top ten account for just over 4.5%. This TCR derives from a woman aged 45-65 years in good health and CMV-seropositive. The genes are TRBV2 and TRBJ1-4; 8 bases are shared with TRBD1. The sequencing sample was made of PBMCs. CDR3: CASSGGQGSVNEKLFF. CDR3 DNA: TGTGCCAGCAGCGGAGGACAGGGATCGGTTAATGAAAAACTGTTTTTT.